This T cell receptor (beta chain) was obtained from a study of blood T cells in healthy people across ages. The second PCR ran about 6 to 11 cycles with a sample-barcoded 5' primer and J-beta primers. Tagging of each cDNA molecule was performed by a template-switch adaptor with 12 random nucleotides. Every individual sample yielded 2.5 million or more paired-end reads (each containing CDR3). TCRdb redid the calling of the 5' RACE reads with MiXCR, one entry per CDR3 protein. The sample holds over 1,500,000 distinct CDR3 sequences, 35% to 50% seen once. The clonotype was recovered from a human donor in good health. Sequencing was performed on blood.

CDR3 nucleotide sequence: TGTGCCAGCAATAGGGGGGGCAACACTGAAGCTTTCTTT. Amino acid sequence: CASNRGGNTEAFF. This sequence joins TRBV25-1 and TRBJ1-1, with D possibly TRBD1 on 6 matching bases. Trimming stripped 7 bases from V and 2 bases from J, with 11 bases between. The CDR3 totals 13 residues. Germline-derived CDR1 and CDR2 are MGHDK and SYGVNS. Complete variable domain (other parts from reference TRBV25-1 and TRBJ1-1): EADIYQTPRYLVIGTGKKITLECSQTMGHDKMYWYQQDPGMELHLIHYSYGVNSTEKGDLSSESTVSRIRTEHFPLTLESARPSHTSQYLCASNRGGNTEAFFGQGTRLTVV.